This T cell receptor (beta chain) was identified during a study of blood T cells in healthy people across ages. This clonotype was seen a handful of times. For the second PCR, which ran for roughly 6 to 11 cycles, a sample-barcoded 5' primer and a J-beta primer mix were used. TCRdb called the 5' RACE reads again in MiXCR, with one record for every CDR3 protein. The profile shows under 1,100,000 distinct CDR3 sequences, under 30% of them singletons. The V end lost 4 bases, the J end lost 1 base, and 12 bases lay between the germline ends. Germline loops: CDR1 WNHNN, CDR2 SYGVQD (reference sequence). The CDR3 contains 15 residues. These data are also associated with another study on T cells of mothers and their children.

The specimen was blood. This TCR came from a girl between 2 and 10 years old in good health. The chain is built from TRBV10-1 and TRBJ2-3; D is uncertain. The CDR3: CASSGEAKGTDTQYF. DNA of the CDR3: TGCGCCAGCAGTGGTGAAGCAAAAGGCACAGATACGCAGTATTTT.